Detailed here is one TCR beta chain. This sample is drawn from a study of cytomegalovirus exposure and HLA in healthy donors. Vbeta (60) and Jbeta (13) primers were used in the PCR. Method: immunoSEQ multiplex PCR; TCRdb's copy keeps in-frame clones and lacks some. This table has 130,000 or so clones, around 67% appearing once. J lost 2 bases, V lost 3 bases, and 2 bases had no gene match. The CDR3 loop spans 15 amino acids. Germline V gene data show CDR1 as LGHNA and CDR2 as YSLEER. The TCR sequence derives from a man aged 18 to 30 in good health and CMV-seropositive. The rearrangement joins TRBV4-3 to TRBJ2-3; 10 positions agree with TRBD2. The sequencing sample was made of PBMCs. CDR3 loop: CASSHTSGVTDTQYF. In DNA form, the CDR3 reads TGCGCCAGCAGCCATACTAGCGGGGTCACAGATACGCAGTATTTT.